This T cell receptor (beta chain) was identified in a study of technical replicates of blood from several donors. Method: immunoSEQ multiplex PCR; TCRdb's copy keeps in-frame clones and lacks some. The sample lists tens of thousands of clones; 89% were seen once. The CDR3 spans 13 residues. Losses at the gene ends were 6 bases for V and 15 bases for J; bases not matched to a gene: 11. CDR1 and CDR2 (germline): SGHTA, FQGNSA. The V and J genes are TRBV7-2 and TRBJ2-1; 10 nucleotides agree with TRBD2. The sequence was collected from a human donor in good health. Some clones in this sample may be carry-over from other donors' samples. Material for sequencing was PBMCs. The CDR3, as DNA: TGTGCCAGCAGTCCCGGGACTAGCGTGAGTTGGTTCTTC. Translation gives CASSPGTSVSWFF.